Listed below are T cell receptor beta chains from one sample, sequenced in a study of response to subunit inactivated influenza vaccine. Each CDR3 protein gets one entry after TCRdb re-called the RT-PCR reads with MiXCR. This sample has fewer than 550,000 distinct CDR3 sequences, with approximately 24% found just once. Sequenced here: CD4+ T cells sorted from PBMCs, sampled 4 to 6 days after vaccination. The source is a man aged 45 to 65 who received an inactivated influenza vaccine. The CDR3 runs from the conserved cysteine through the conserved F or W. D genes are given only for firm matches. A row's size may be missing; if present it is once, few, many or a size class.

CASKLNGGFEQYF | TGTGCCAGCAAATTGAACGGGGGTTTCGAGCAGTACTTC | . | TRBJ2-7 | few | TRBV28
CASSSEFTYEQYF | TGTGCCAGCAGCTCAGAGTTCACCTACGAGCAGTACTTC | . | TRBJ2-7 | . | TRBV7-9
CASSLSPAGGPSTDTQYF | TGTGCCAGCAGCTTAAGCCCAGCGGGGGGGCCGAGCACAGATACGCAGTATTTT | TRBD2 | TRBJ2-3 | few | TRBV11-2
CASSFWLSHEQFF | TGTGCCAGCAGCTTTTGGCTTTCTCATGAGCAGTTCTTC | . | TRBJ2-1 | . | TRBV5-6
CSVRLTSGSPDTQYF | TGCAGCGTTAGGTTGACTAGCGGGTCCCCGGATACGCAGTATTTT | TRBD2 | TRBJ2-3 | many | TRBV29-1
CATTSTRTGGYQTQYF | TGTGCCACCACCAGTACCAGGACAGGGGGATATCAGACCCAGTACTTC | TRBD1 | TRBJ2-5 | . | TRBV28
CSASRPHPRPQHF | TGCAGTGCCAGCCGCCCCCATCCTCGACCCCAGCATTTT | . | TRBJ1-5 | few | TRBV20-1
CASKYTGNYGYTF | TGTGCCAGCAAGTACACAGGGAACTATGGCTACACCTTC | . | TRBJ1-2 | few | TRBV7-2
CSATAWDSSYDQYF | TGCAGTGCTACCGCGTGGGACTCTTCCTACGACCAGTACTTC | . | TRBJ2-7 | few | TRBV20-1
CATSDLGGKTGTGELFF | TGTGCCACCAGTGATTTAGGCGGGAAAACGGGGACCGGGGAGCTGTTTTTT | . | TRBJ2-2 | few | TRBV24-1
CASSLGRGTQYF | TGTGCCAGCAGCTTAGGACGAGGGACCCAGTACTTC | . | TRBJ2-5 | few | TRBV11-2
CASSLIAGGQFGEQYF | TGCGCCAGCAGCTTAATAGCGGGGGGGCAATTCGGCGAGCAGTACTTC | TRBD2 | TRBJ2-7 | . | TRBV5-1
CSARSRTGLYEQYF | TGCAGTGCGCGAAGTAGGACAGGGTTATACGAGCAGTACTTC | TRBD1 | TRBJ2-7 | . | TRBV20-1
CASSQDLGEAAYNEQFF | TGCGCCAGCAGCCAAGATCTGGGGGAGGCAGCCTACAATGAGCAGTTCTTC | . | TRBJ2-1 | many | TRBV4-3
CAGAWLSSTDTQYF | TGCGCCGGAGCCTGGCTTAGTAGCACAGATACGCAGTATTTT | . | TRBJ2-3 | . | TRBV5-1
CASSRGPGNEQFF | TGCGCCAGCAGCAGGGGGCCGGGTAATGAGCAGTTCTTC | TRBD1 | TRBJ2-1 | . | TRBV5-1
CASSYLTGDNEQFF | TGTGCCAGCAGTTACCTGACAGGGGACAATGAGCAGTTCTTC | TRBD1 | TRBJ2-1 | few | TRBV6-5
CAISESSGSYEQYF | TGTGCCATCAGTGAGTCTAGCGGGAGTTACGAGCAGTACTTC | TRBD2 | TRBJ2-7 | . | TRBV10-3
CASSYLAASYEQYF | TGTGCCAGCAGTTACCTGGCAGCCTCCTACGAGCAGTACTTC | . | TRBJ2-7 | once | TRBV6-2/TRBV6-3
CASRVGVSSYNSPLHF | TGTGCCAGCAGGGTGGGCGTGAGCTCCTATAATTCACCCCTCCACTTT | . | TRBJ1-6 | few | TRBV6-1
CASSSDRVSGDEQYF | TGTGCCAGCAGCTCGGACAGGGTCTCGGGGGACGAGCAGTACTTC | TRBD1 | TRBJ2-7 | . | TRBV7-2
CASSYSSGIYNEQFF | TGTGCCAGCAGTTACTCGAGCGGGATATACAATGAGCAGTTCTTC | TRBD2 | TRBJ2-1 | . | TRBV6-5